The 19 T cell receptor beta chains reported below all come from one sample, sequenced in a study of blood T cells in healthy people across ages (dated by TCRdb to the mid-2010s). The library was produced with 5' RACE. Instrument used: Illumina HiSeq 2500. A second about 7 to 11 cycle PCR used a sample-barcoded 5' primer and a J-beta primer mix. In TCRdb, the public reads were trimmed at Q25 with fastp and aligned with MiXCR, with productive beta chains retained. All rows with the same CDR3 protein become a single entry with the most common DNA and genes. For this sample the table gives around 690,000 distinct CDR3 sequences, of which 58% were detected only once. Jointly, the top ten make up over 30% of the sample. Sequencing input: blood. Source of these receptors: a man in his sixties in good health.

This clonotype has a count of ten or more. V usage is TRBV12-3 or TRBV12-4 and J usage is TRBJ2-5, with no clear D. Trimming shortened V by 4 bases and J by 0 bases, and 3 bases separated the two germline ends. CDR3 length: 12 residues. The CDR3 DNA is TGTGCCAGCAGTTCCGACCAAGAGACCCAGTACTTC. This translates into CASSSDQETQYF.

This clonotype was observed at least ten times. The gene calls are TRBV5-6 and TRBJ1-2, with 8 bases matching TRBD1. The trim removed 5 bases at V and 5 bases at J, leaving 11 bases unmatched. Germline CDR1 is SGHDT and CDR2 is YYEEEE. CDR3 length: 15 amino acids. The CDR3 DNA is TGTGCCAGCAGACCCAGGGGGCGCGATGGGTATGGCTACACCTTC. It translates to CASRPRGRDGYGYTF.

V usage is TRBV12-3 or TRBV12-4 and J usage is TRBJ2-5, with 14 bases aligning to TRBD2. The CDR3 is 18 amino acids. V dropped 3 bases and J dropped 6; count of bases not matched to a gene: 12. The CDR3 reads CASSFSTSGGARTKTQYF. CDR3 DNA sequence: TGTGCCAGCAGTTTCTCGACTAGCGGGGGGGCCCGGACAAAGACCCAGTACTTC.

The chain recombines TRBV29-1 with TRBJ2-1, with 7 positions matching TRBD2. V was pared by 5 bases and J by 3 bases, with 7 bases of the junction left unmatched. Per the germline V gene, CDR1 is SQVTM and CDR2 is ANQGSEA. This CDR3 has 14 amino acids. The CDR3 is CSVRDGGGYNEQFF. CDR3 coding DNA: TGCAGCGTTCGCGACGGCGGGGGCTACAATGAGCAGTTCTTC.

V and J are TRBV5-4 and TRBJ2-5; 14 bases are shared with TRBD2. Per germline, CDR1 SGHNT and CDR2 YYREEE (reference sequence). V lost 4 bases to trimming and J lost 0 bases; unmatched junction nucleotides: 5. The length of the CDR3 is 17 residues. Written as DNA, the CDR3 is TGTGCCAGCAGCCCCCGACTAGCGGGGGGGTACCAAGAGACCCAGTACTTC. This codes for CASSPRLAGGYQETQYF.

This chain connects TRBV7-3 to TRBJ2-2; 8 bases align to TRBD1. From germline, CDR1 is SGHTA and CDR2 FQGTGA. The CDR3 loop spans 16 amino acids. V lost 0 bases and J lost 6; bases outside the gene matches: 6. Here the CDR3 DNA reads TGTGCCAGCAGCTTAACGAAGACAGGGGTACCCGGGGAGCTGTTTTTT. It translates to CASSLTKTGVPGELFF.

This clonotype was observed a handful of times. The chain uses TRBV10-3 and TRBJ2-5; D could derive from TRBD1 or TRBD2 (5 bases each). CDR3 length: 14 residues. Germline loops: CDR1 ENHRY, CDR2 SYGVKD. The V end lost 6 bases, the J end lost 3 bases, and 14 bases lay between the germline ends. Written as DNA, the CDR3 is TGTGCCATCAGACCCGGGACGGAAGAAGAGACCCAGTACTTC. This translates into CAIRPGTEEETQYF.

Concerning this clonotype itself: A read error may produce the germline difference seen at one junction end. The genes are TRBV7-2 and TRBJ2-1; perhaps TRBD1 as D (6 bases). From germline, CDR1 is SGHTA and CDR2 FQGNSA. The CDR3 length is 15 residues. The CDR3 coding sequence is TGTGTCAGCAGGATTTGGGACACCTCGTACAATGAGCAGTTCTTC. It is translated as CVSRIWDTSYNEQFF.

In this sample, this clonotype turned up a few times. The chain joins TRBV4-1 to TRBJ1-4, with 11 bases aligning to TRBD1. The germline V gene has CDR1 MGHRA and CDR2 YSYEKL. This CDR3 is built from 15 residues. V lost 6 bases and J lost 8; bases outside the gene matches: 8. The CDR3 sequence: CASRGFGQGAEKLFF. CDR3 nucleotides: TGCGCCAGCAGGGGGTTTGGACAGGGGGCGGAAAAACTGTTTTTT.

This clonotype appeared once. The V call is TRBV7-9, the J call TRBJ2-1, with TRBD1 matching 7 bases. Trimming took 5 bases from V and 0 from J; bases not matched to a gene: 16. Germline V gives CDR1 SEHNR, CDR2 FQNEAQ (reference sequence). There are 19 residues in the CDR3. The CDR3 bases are TGTGCCAGCAGCCTTAATAAGAGACAGGGCCGATCCTCCTACAATGAGCAGTTCTTC. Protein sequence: CASSLNKRQGRSSYNEQFF.

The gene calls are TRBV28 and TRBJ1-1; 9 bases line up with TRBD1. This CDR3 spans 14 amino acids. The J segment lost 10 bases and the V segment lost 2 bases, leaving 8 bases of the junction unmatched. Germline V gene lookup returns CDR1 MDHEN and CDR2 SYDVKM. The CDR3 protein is CASSLGTGRGVAFF. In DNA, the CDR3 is TGTGCCAGCAGTTTAGGGACAGGGAGAGGGGTAGCTTTCTTT.

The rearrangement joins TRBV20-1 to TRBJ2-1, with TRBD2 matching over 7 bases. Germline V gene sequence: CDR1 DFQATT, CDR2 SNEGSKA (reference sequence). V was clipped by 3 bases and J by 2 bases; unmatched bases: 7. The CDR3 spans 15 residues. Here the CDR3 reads CSASKSGLPYNEQFF. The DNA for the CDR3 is TGCAGTGCTAGCAAGTCGGGACTACCCTACAATGAGCAGTTCTTC.

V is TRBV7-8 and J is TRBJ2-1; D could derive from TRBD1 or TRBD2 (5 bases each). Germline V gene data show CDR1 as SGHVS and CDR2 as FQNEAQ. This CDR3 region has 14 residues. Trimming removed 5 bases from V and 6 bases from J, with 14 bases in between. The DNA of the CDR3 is TGTGCCAGCAGCCGGGACCCTCTCGCCAATGAGCAGTTCTTC. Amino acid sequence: CASSRDPLANEQFF. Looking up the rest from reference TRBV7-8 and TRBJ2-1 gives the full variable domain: GAGVSQSPRYKVAKRGQDVALRCDPISGHVSLFWYQQALGQGPEFLTYFQNEAQLDKSGLPSDRFFAERPEGSVSTLKIQRTQQEDSAVYLCASSRDPLANEQFFGPGTRLTVL.

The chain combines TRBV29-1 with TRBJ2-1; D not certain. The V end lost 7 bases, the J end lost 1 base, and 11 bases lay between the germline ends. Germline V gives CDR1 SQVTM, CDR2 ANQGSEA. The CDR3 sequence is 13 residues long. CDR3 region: CSAGRGSYNEQFF. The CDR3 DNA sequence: TGCAGCGCCGGACGTGGATCCTACAATGAGCAGTTCTTC.

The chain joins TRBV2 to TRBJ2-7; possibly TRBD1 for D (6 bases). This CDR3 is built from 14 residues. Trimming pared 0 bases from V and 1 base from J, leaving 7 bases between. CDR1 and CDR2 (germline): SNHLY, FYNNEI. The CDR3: CASSEAGTSYEQYF. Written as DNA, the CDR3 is TGTGCCAGCAGTGAAGCTGGGACATCCTACGAGCAGTACTTC.

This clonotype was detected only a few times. The CDR3 protein is CASRAGGDTQYF. In DNA form, the CDR3 reads TGTGCCAGCCGTGCGGGGGGAGATACGCAGTATTTT. The chain recombines TRBV6-5 with TRBJ2-3; 8 bases align to TRBD2. J gave up 5 bases and V 8 bases, and 3 bases lay outside the gene matches. From germline, CDR1 is MNHEY and CDR2 SVGAGI. This CDR3 has 12 amino acids.

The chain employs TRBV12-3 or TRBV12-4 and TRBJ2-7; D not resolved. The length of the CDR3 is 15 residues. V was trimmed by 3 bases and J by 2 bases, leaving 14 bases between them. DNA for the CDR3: TGTGCCAGCAGTTTGAGCCCTTACCAGGCCTACGAGCAGTACTTC. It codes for CASSLSPYQAYEQYF.

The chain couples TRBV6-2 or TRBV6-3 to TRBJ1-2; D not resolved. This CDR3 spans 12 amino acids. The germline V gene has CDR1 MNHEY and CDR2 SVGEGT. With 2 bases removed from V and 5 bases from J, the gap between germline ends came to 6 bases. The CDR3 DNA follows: TGTGCCAGCAGTTACGGAGGATATGGCTACACCTTC. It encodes CASSYGGYGYTF.

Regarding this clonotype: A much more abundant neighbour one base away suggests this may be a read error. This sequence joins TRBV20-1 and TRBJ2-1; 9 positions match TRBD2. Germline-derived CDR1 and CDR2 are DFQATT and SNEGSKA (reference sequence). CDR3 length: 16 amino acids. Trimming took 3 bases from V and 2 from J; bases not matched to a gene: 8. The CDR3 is CSARGASGAAYNEQFF. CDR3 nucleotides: TGCAGTGCTAGGGGGGCTAGCGGGGCTGCCTACAATGAGCAGTTCTTC.